A selection of T cell receptor beta chains follows, all from one sample in a study of cytomegalovirus exposure and HLA in healthy donors. TCRdb's table, derived via immunoSEQ multiplex PCR, lists solely in-frame clones and lacks some. Altogether approximately 190,000 clones are present, about two thirds being singletons, with the ten largest covering approximately 2.5%. Sequences were obtained from PBMCs. The receptors were sampled from a man between 40 and 49 years old in good health and CMV-seropositive. Both conserved end residues are part of each CDR3. The D gene is left open where the match is weak. Clone size, where shown, is once, few, many, or a class for clones that have expanded.

d_call,clone_size,v_call,j_call,cdr3_aa,cdr3_nt
TRBD2,NA,TRBV2,TRBJ2-3,CASSLGRGTDTQYF,TGTGCCAGCAGCCTGGGGAGGGGCACAGATACGCAGTATTTT
NA,few,TRBV5-8,TRBJ1-3,CASSLETGNTIYF,TGTGCCAGCAGCTTGGAAACAGGAAACACCATATATTTT
NA,NA,TRBV27,TRBJ1-6,CASSSGNSPLHF,TGTGCCAGCAGTTCGGGGAATTCACCCCTCCACTTT
NA,NA,TRBV4-1,TRBJ1-5,CASSPVQGWDQPQHF,TGCGCCAGCAGCCCAGTCCAGGGATGGGATCAGCCCCAGCATTTT
NA,NA,TRBV11-2,TRBJ2-3,CASSLGGPTDTQYF,TGTGCCAGCAGCTTGGGGGGGCCAACAGATACGCAGTATTTT
NA,once,TRBV25-1,TRBJ1-2,CASSEWGPQGREGYTF,TGTGCCAGCAGTGAATGGGGGCCGCAAGGTAGAGAAGGCTACACCTTC
NA,NA,TRBV11-2,TRBJ2-1,CASSSRFRNEQFF,TGTGCCAGCAGCTCTCGATTTCGGAATGAGCAGTTCTTC
NA,few,TRBV15,TRBJ2-1,CATSGGTGAPNEQFF,TGTGCCACCAGCGGGGGGACCGGAGCTCCCAATGAGCAGTTCTTC
TRBD1,NA,TRBV11-1,TRBJ2-2,CASSLTGVSGELFF,TGTGCCAGCAGCCTAACAGGGGTTTCGGGGGAGCTGTTTTTT
TRBD1,few,TRBV19,TRBJ1-2,CASSPTGGPANYGYTF,TGTGCCAGTAGTCCGACAGGGGGCCCCGCTAACTATGGCTACACCTTC
NA,NA,TRBV6-5,TRBJ1-3,CASMRFSGNTIYF,TGTGCCAGCATGAGGTTCTCTGGAAACACCATATATTTT
NA,NA,TRBV19,TRBJ1-5,CASSIRQPTNQPQHF,TGTGCCAGTAGTATCCGACAGCCGACAAATCAGCCCCAGCATTTT
NA,NA,TRBV9,TRBJ1-6,CASSSRQDASPLHF,TGTGCCAGCAGCTCCAGACAGGACGCTTCACCCCTCCACTTT
TRBD1,NA,TRBV11-2,TRBJ2-5,CASSSFRTGTQETQYF,TGTGCCAGCAGCTCATTCCGGACAGGGACCCAAGAGACCCAGTACTTC
TRBD2,NA,TRBV6-1,TRBJ2-1,CASSAGGGSYNEQFF,TGTGCCAGCAGTGCTGGCGGGGGCTCCTACAATGAGCAGTTCTTC
NA,NA,TRBV7-8,TRBJ1-1,CASSLVRGTEAFF,TGTGCCAGCAGCTTGGTCAGGGGTACTGAAGCTTTCTTT
TRBD1,NA,TRBV7-2,TRBJ1-2,CASSPEMDRGLYGYTF,TGTGCCAGCAGCCCGGAAATGGACAGGGGGCTCTATGGCTACACCTTC
NA,once,TRBV7-9,TRBJ2-5,CASSQGLPAGTQYF,TGTGCCAGCAGCCAAGGACTCCCCGCGGGAACCCAGTACTTC
NA,NA,TRBV7-8,TRBJ1-2,CASSLVGDNGYTF,TGTGCCAGCAGCTTAGTCGGGGATAATGGCTACACCTTC
TRBD1,NA,TRBV28,TRBJ1-6,CASSEWTGNSPLHF,TGTGCCAGCAGTGAATGGACAGGGAACTCACCCCTCCACTTT
NA,NA,TRBV2,TRBJ2-7,CASSVDQGYEQYF,TGTGCCAGCAGTGTCGACCAGGGCTACGAGCAGTACTTC
TRBD1,NA,TRBV25-1,TRBJ1-3,CASSDPGTGKGNTIYF,TGTGCCAGCAGTGACCCCGGGACAGGGAAGGGAAACACCATATATTTT
NA,NA,TRBV5-1,TRBJ1-1,CASSLGDSLNTEAFF,TGCGCCAGCAGCTTGGGCGACAGTCTGAACACTGAAGCTTTCTTT
NA,few,TRBV5-1,TRBJ1-6,CASSLQGDPYNSPLHF,TGCGCCAGCAGCTTACAGGGAGACCCCTATAATTCACCCCTCCACTTT
TRBD1,NA,TRBV7-6,TRBJ1-5,CASSKGQEMNQPQHF,TGTGCCAGCAGCAAGGGACAGGAGATGAATCAGCCCCAGCATTTT
NA,NA,TRBV18,TRBJ1-5,CASSEVGGSNQPQHF,TGTGCCAGCTCGGAGGTGGGGGGTAGCAATCAGCCCCAGCATTTT
TRBD1,NA,TRBV4-3,TRBJ2-5,CASSPNQGAGGETQYF,TGCGCCAGCAGCCCCAACCAGGGGGCTGGGGGAGAGACCCAGTACTTC
NA,NA,TRBV6-4,TRBJ2-7,CASSDPGTNYEQYF,TGTGCCAGCAGTGACCCCGGGACAAACTACGAGCAGTACTTC